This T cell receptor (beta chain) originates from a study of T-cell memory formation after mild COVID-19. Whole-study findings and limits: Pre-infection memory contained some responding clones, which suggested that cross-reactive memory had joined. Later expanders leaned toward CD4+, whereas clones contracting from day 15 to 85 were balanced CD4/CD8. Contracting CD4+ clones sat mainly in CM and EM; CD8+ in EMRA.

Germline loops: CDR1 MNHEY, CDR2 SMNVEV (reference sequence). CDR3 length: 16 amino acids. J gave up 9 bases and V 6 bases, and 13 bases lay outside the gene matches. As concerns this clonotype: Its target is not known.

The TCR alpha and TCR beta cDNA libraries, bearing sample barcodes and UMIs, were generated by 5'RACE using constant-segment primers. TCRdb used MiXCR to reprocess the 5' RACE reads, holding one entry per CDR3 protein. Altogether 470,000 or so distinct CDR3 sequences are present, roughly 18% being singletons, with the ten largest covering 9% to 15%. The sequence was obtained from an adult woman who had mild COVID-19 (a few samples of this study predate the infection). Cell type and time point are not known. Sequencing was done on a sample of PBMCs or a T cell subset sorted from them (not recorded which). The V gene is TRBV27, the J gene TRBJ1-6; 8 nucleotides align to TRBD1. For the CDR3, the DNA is TGTGCCAGCAGCCTCGGGACAGGCGGTTTTTTTTCACCCCTCCACTTT. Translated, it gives CASSLGTGGFFSPLHF.